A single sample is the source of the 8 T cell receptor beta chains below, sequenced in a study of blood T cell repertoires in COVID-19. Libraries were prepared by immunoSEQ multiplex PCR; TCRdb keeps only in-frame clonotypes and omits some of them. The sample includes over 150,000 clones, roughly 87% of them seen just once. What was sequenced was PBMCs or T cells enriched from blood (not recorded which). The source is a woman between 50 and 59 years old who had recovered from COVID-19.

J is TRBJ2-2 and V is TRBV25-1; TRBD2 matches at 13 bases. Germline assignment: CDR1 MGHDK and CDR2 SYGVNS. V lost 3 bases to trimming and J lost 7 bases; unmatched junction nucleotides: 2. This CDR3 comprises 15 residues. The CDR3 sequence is CASSERLAGGGELFF. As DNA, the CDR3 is TGTGCCAGCAGTGAGCGACTAGCGGGGGGCGGGGAGCTGTTTTTT. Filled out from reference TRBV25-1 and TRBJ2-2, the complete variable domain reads EADIYQTPRYLVIGTGKKITLECSQTMGHDKMYWYQQDPGMELHLIHYSYGVNSTEKGDLSSESTVSRIRTEHFPLTLESARPSHTSQYLCASSERLAGGGELFFGEGSRLTVL.

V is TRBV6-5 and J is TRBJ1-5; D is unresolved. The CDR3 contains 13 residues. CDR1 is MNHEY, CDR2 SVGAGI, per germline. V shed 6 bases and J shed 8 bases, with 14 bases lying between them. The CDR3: CASSRTFGEPQHF. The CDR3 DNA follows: TGTGCCAGCAGCCGGACTTTTGGGGAGCCCCAGCATTTT.

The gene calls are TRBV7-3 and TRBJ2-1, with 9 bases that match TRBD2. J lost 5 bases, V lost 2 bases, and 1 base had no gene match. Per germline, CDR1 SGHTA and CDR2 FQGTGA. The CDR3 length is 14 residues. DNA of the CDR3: TGTGCCAGCAGCTTAGAGCGGGGGGACAATGAGCAGTTCTTC. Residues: CASSLERGDNEQFF.

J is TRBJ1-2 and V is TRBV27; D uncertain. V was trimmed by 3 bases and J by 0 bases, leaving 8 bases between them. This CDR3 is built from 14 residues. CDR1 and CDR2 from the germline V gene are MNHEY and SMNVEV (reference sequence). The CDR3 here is CASSFNIANYGYTF. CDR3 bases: TGTGCCAGCAGTTTTAATATAGCTAACTATGGCTACACCTTC.

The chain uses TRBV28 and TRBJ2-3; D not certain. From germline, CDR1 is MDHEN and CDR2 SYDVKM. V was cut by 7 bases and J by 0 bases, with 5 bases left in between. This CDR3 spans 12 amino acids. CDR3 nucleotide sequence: TGTGCCAGCAAAACTAGCACAGATACGCAGTATTTT. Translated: CASKTSTDTQYF.

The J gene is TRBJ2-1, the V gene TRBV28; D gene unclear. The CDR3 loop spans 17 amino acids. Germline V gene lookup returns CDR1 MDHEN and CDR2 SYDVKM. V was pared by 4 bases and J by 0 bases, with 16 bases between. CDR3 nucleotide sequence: TGTGCCAGCAGTTCCACCTCAGCACGGAGCTCCTACAATGAGCAGTTCTTC. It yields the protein CASSSTSARSSYNEQFF.

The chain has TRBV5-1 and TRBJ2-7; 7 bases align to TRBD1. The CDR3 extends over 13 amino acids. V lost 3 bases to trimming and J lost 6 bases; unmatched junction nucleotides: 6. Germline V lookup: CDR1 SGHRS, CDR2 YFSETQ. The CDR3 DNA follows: TGCGCCAGCAGCTCGGGACAGCCGACCGAGCAGTACTTC. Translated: CASSSGQPTEQYF.

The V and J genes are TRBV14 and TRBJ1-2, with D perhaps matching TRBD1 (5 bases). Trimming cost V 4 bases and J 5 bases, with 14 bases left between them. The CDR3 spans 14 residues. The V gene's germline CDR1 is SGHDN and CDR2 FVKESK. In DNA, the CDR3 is TGTGCCAGCAGCCCCGCGGGACTGAAATATGGCTACACCTTC. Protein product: CASSPAGLKYGYTF. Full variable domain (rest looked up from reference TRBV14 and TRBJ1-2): EAGVTQFPSHSVIEKGQTVTLRCDPISGHDNLYWYRRVMGKEIKFLLHFVKESKQDESGMPNNRFLAERTGGTYSTLKVQPAELEDSGVYFCASSPAGLKYGYTFGSGTRLTVV.